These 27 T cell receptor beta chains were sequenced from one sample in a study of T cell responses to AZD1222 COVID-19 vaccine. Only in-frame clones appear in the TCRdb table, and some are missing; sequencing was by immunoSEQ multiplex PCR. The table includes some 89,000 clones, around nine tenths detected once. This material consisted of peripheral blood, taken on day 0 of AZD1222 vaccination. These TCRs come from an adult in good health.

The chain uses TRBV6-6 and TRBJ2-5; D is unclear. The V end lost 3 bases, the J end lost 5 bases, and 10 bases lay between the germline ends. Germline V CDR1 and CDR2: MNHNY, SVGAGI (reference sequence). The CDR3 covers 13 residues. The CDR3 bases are TGTGCCAGCAGTTATCTTGCCCTTGAGACCCAGTACTTC. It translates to CASSYLALETQYF.

CDR3: CASSYFRDVDEKLFF. In DNA, the CDR3 is TGTGCCAGCAGTTACTTCCGAGACGTAGATGAAAAACTGTTTTTT. The rearrangement links TRBV6-5 to TRBJ1-4; D is ambiguous. The CDR3 extends over 15 amino acids. V lost 1 base, J lost 6 bases, and 12 bases lay in between. Germline V gene data show CDR1 as MNHEY and CDR2 as SVGAGI.

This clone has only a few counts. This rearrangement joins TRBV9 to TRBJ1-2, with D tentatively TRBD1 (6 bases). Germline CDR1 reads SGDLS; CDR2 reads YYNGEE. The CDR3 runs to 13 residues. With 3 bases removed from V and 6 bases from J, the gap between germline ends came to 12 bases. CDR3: CASSARQVDGYTF. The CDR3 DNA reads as TGTGCCAGCAGCGCCCGACAGGTAGATGGCTACACCTTC.

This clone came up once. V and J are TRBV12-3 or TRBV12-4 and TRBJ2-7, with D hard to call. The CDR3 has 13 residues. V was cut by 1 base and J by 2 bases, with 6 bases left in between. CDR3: CASSLGMTYEQYF. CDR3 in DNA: TGTGCCAGCAGTTTAGGGATGACCTACGAGCAGTACTTC.

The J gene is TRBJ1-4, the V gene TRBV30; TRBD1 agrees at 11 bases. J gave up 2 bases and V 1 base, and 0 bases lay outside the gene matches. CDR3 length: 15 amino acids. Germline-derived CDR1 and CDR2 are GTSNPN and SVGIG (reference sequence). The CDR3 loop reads CAWSGTGGTNEKLFF. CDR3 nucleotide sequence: TGTGCCTGGAGTGGGACAGGGGGCACTAATGAAAAACTGTTTTTT.

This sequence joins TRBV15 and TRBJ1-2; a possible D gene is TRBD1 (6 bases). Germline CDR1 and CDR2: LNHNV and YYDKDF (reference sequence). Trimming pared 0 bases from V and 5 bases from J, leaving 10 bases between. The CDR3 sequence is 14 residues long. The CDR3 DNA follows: TGTGCCACCAGCAGAGATCCCGGACAGTATGGCTACACCTTC. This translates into CATSRDPGQYGYTF.

The CDR3 DNA reads as TGCAGCGTTGCCGGTAATGAGCAGTTCTTC. It translates to CSVAGNEQFF. The genes are TRBV29-1 and TRBJ2-1, with D unresolved. This CDR3 spans 10 amino acids. The germline gives CDR1 SQVTM, CDR2 ANQGSEA. Between the trimmed V and J ends, which lost 4 bases and 7 bases, there was a span of 5 bases.

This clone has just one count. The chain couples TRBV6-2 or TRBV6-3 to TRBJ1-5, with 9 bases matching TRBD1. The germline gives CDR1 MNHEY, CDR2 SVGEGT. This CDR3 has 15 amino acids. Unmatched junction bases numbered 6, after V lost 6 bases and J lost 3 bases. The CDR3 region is CASSQTGGNNQPQHF. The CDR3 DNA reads TGTGCCAGCAGCCAGACAGGGGGTAACAATCAGCCCCAGCATTTT.

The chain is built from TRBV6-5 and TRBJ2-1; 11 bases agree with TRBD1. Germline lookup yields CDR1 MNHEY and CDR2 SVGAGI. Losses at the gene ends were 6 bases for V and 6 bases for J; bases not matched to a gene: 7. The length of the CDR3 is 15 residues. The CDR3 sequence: CASRAAGTGGNEQFF. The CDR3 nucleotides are TGTGCCAGCAGGGCCGCCGGGACAGGGGGCAATGAGCAGTTCTTC.

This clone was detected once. In nucleotides, the CDR3 is TGTGCCAGCAGTGAAAATGGCCTAGTGAAGGGCGAGCAGTACTTC. Protein sequence: CASSENGLVKGEQYF. The chain combines TRBV2 with TRBJ2-7; D call uncertain. This CDR3 has 15 residues. V was shortened by 2 bases and J by 6 bases, with 17 bases between the two germline ends. Germline loops: CDR1 SNHLY, CDR2 FYNNEI. The complete variable domain, with remaining parts taken from reference TRBV2 and TRBJ2-7, reads EPEVTQTPSHQVTQMGQEVILRCVPISNHLYFYWYRQILGQKVEFLVSFYNNEISEKSEIFDDQFSVERPDGSNFTLKIRSTKLEDSAMYFCASSENGLVKGEQYFGPGTRLTVT.

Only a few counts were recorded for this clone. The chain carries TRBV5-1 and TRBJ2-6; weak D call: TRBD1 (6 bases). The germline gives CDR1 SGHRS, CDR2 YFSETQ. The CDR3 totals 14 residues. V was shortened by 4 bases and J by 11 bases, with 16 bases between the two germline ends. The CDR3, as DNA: TGCGCCAGCAGCAAAGGGCAGGGGCCACACGTCCTGACTTTC. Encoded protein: CASSKGQGPHVLTF.

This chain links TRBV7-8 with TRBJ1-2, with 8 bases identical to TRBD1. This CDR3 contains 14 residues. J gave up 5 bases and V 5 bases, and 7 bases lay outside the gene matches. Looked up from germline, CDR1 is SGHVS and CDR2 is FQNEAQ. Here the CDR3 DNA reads TGTGCCAGCAGCGTCTCCGGGACAGGTTATGGCTACACCTTC. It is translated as CASSVSGTGYGYTF.

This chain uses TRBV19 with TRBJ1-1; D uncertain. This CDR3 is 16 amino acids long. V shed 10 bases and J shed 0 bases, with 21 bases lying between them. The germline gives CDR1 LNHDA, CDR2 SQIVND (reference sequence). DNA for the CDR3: TGTGCCACCCGCCCTAGGCAGATTGACATGAACACTGAAGCTTTCTTT. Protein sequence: CATRPRQIDMNTEAFF.

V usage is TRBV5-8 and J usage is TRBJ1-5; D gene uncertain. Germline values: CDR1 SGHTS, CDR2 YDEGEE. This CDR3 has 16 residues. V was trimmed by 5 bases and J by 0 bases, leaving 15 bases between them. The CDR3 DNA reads TGTGCCAGCAGATCCGTGGGAGGCTATAGCAATCAGCCCCAGCATTTT. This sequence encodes CASRSVGGYSNQPQHF.

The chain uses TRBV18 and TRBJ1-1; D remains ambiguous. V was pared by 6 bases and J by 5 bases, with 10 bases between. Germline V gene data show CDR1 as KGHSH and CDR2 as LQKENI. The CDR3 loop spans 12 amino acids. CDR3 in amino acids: CASSDQRTEAFF. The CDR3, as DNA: TGTGCCAGCTCCGACCAGCGGACTGAAGCTTTCTTT.

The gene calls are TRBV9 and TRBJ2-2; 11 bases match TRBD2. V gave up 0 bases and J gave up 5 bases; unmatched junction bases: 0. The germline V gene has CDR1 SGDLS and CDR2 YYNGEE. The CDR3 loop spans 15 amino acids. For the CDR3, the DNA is TGTGCCAGCAGCGTAGGGACTAGCGGGACCGGGGAGCTGTTTTTT. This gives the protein CASSVGTSGTGELFF. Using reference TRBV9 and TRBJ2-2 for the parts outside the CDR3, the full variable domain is DSGVTQTPKHLITATGQRVTLRCSPRSGDLSVYWYQQSLDQGLQFLIQYYNGEERAKGNILERFSAQQFPDLHSELNLSSLELGDSALYFCASSVGTSGTGELFFGEGSRLTVL.

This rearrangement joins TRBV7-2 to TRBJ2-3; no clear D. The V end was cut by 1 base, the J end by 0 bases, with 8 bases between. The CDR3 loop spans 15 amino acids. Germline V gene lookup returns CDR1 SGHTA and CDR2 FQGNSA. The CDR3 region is CASSLVAESTDTQYF. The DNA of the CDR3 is TGTGCCAGCAGCTTAGTAGCAGAGAGCACAGATACGCAGTATTTT.

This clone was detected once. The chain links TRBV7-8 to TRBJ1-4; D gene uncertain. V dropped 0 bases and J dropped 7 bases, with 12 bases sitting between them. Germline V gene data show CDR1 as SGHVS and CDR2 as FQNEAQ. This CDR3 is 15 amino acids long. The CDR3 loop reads CASSLARQAGEKLFF. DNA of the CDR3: TGTGCCAGCAGCTTAGCGCGGCAGGCAGGTGAAAAACTGTTTTTT.

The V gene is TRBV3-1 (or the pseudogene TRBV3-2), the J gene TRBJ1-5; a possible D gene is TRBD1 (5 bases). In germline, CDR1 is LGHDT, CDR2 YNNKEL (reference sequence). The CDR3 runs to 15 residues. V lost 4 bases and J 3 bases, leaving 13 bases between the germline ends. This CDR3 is CASSLGVTTNQPQHF. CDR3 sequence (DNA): TGTGCCAGCAGCCTAGGGGTTACCACCAATCAGCCCCAGCATTTT.

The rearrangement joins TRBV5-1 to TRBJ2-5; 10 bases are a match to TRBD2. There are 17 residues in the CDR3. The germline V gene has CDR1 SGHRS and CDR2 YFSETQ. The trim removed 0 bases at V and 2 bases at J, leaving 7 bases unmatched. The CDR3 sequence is CASSLEGGLAKQETQYF. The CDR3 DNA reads TGCGCCAGCAGCTTGGAGGGGGGACTAGCGAAACAAGAGACCCAGTACTTC.

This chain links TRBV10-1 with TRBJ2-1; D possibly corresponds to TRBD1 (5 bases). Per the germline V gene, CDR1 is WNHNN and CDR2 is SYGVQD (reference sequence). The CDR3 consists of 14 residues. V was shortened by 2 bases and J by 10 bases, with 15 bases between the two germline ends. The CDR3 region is CASSEPQGRGEQFF. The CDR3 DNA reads TGCGCCAGCAGTGAGCCGCAGGGAAGGGGAGAGCAGTTCTTC.

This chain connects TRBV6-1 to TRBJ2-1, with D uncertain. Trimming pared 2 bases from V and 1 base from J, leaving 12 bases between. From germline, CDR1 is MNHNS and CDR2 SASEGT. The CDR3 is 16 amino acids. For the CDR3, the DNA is TGTGCCAGCAGTGAATCCTATGCACTTTCCTACAATGAGCAGTTCTTC. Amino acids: CASSESYALSYNEQFF.

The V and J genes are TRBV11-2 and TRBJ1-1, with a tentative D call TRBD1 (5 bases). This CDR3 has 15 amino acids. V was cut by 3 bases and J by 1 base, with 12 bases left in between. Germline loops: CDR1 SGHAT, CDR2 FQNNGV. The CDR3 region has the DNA TGTGCCAGCAGCTTTAATCCCGGACAGAACACTGAAGCTTTCTTT. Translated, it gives CASSFNPGQNTEAFF.

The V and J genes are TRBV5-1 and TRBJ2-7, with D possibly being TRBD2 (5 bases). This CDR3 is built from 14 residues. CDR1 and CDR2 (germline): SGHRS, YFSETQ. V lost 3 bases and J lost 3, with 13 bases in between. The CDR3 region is CASSSPDGVYEQYF. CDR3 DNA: TGCGCCAGCAGCTCCCCGGACGGGGTCTACGAGCAGTACTTC.

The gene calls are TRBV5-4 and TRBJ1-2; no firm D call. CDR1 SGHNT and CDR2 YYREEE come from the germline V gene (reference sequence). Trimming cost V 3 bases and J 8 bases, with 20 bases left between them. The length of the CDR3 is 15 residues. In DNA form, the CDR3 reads TGTGCCAGCAGCTCGACGGCTGGGATGACGGTCGGCTACACCTTC. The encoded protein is CASSSTAGMTVGYTF.

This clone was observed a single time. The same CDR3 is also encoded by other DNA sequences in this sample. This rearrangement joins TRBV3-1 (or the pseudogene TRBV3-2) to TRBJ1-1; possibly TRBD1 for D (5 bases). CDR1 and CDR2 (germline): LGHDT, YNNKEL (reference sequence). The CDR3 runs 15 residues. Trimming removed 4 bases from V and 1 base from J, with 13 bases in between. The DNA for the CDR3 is TGTGCCAGCAGCCTCGGCCAGGGTAGGAACACTGAAGCTTTCTTT. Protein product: CASSLGQGRNTEAFF.

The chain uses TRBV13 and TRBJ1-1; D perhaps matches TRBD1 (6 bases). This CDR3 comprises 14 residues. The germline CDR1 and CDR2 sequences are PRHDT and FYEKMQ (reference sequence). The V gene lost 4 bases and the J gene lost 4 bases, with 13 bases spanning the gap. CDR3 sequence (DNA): TGTGCCAGCAGCTGGGGGGGGCGGAGCACTGAAGCTTTCTTT. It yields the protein CASSWGGRSTEAFF.